Below, 25 T cell receptor beta chains from the same sample are listed, as sequenced in a study of blood T cells in healthy people across ages. Primers used in a second PCR of roughly 6 to 11 cycles were a sample-barcoded 5' primer and a J-beta primer mix. TCRdb ran MiXCR on the 5' RACE reads and lists one entry per CDR3 protein. Among more than 1,000,000 distinct CDR3 sequences listed, under 30% were seen once. These records were also assigned to another study, of T cells of mothers and their children.

The material sequenced was blood. The source is a girl aged 2 to 10 in good health.

The rearrangement links TRBV12-3 or TRBV12-4 to TRBJ1-5, with 9 bases fitting TRBD1. The CDR3 is 16 residues long. The V gene end was trimmed by 5 bases and the J gene end by 2 bases; junction bases not matched to a gene: 7. The CDR3 coding sequence is TGTGCCAGCAGTCCAGAGGACAGGGGCGGCAATCAGCCCCAGCATTTT. Protein product: CASSPEDRGGNQPQHF.

This clonotype was seen a few times. This chain connects TRBV5-6 to TRBJ1-1; D gene unclear. The germline CDR1 and CDR2 sequences are SGHDT and YYEEEE. The CDR3 spans 15 residues. V was pared by 1 base and J by 2 bases, with 12 bases between. CDR3 amino acids: CASSLISGFNTEAFF. CDR3 DNA sequence: TGTGCCAGCAGCTTGATATCGGGATTCAACACTGAAGCTTTCTTT.

This clonotype was observed a few times. The rearrangement joins TRBV20-1 to TRBJ2-5; 9 bases agree with TRBD2. The CDR3 has 15 amino acids. CDR1 is DFQATT and CDR2 is SNEGSKA in the germline V gene (reference sequence). V lost 6 bases and J lost 1; bases outside the gene matches: 9. The CDR3 DNA reads TGCAGTGCCATCCGACTAGCGGACGCCCAAGAGACCCAGTACTTC. Amino acid sequence: CSAIRLADAQETQYF.

The chain carries TRBV6-1 and TRBJ2-3; no clear D gene. The CDR3 runs 16 residues. Per the germline V gene, CDR1 is MNHNS and CDR2 is SASEGT. Trimming stripped 6 bases from V and 0 bases from J, with 16 bases between. The CDR3 region is CASSLVKHPSTDTQYF. Written as DNA, the CDR3 is TGTGCCAGCAGCCTTGTCAAACACCCTAGCACAGATACGCAGTATTTT.

The chain has TRBV20-1 and TRBJ2-7; D gene ambiguous. Germline V CDR1 and CDR2: DFQATT, SNEGSKA (reference sequence). The germline V and J ends were trimmed by 0 bases and 2 bases, with 17 bases remaining between them. CDR3 length equals 16 residues. The CDR3 DNA reads as TGCAGTGCTAGAGATTACGAGTCTATTAATCCCTACGAGCAGTACTTC. Residues: CSARDYESINPYEQYF.

This chain joins TRBV27 and TRBJ2-5; a weak D match, TRBD2 (5 bases). V lost 5 bases and J lost 11, with 24 bases in between. Germline loops: CDR1 MNHEY, CDR2 SMNVEV (reference sequence). The CDR3 runs to 15 residues. CDR3 in amino acids: CASSAISRLSGGQYF. The CDR3 DNA is TGTGCCAGCAGTGCTATTAGCAGGCTCAGTGGCGGGCAGTACTTC.

This chain connects TRBV20-1 to TRBJ1-2, with 11 bases identical to TRBD1. Looked up from germline, CDR1 is DFQATT and CDR2 is SNEGSKA (reference sequence). This CDR3 has 17 residues. Trimming removed 0 bases from V and 5 bases from J; junction bases left unmatched: 11. The CDR3 loop reads CSARDLVGQGEGYGYTF. CDR3 bases: TGCAGTGCTAGAGATCTAGTGGGACAGGGGGAAGGGTATGGCTACACCTTC.

Many counts were recorded for this clonotype. This chain joins TRBV20-1 and TRBJ2-5; TRBD2 matches at 9 bases. The CDR3 runs to 16 residues. From germline, CDR1 is DFQATT and CDR2 SNEGSKA (reference sequence). J was trimmed by 4 bases and V by 3 bases; bases with no gene match: 12. Here the CDR3 DNA reads TGCAGTGCTAGGATGTCGGCGGGGGGGCCTCCAGAGACCCAGTACTTC. The encoded protein is CSARMSAGGPPETQYF.

This clonotype was counted between two and nine times. A junction boundary mismatches the germline segment, possibly from a read error. The chain recombines TRBV6-1 with TRBJ2-3; D call uncertain. The CDR3 has 14 residues. Germline lookup yields CDR1 MNHNS and CDR2 SASEGT. CDR3 sequence (DNA): TGTGCCAGCAGTGAAAGGCTTACCCCAGATACGCGGTATTTT. Translation: CASSERLTPDTRYF.

V gene TRBV29-1 combines with J gene TRBJ1-2, with TRBD1 matching 11 bases. The CDR3 is 14 residues long. The trim removed 5 bases at V and 4 bases at J, leaving 6 bases unmatched. The germline CDR1 and CDR2 sequences are SQVTM and ANQGSEA. The CDR3 is CSVQRTGGLYGYTF. For the CDR3, the DNA is TGCAGCGTTCAGAGGACAGGGGGCCTCTATGGCTACACCTTC.

The chain employs TRBV7-2 and TRBJ1-5; D remains ambiguous. Germline CDR1 SGHTA, CDR2 FQGNSA. Trimming took 4 bases from V and 0 from J, leaving 10 bases between them. CDR3 length: 15 residues. Here the CDR3 reads CASSSESYSNQPQHF. CDR3 nucleotides: TGTGCCAGCAGCTCCGAGTCTTATAGCAATCAGCCCCAGCATTTT. The whole variable domain, remainder taken from reference TRBV7-2 and TRBJ1-5, is GAGVSQSPSNKVTEKGKDVELRCDPISGHTALYWYRQSLGQGLEFLIYFQGNSAPDKSGLPSDRFSAERTGGSVSTLTIQRTQQEDSAVYLCASSSESYSNQPQHFGDGTRLSIL.

The chain recombines TRBV6-6 with TRBJ1-5; D is ambiguous. The CDR3 sequence is 15 residues long. Germline V gene lookup returns CDR1 MNHNY and CDR2 SVGAGI (reference sequence). Between the trimmed V and J ends, which lost 5 bases and 1 base, there was a span of 12 bases. The chain's CDR3 is CASSTGFSSNQPQHF. In DNA, the CDR3 is TGTGCCAGCAGTACCGGGTTCTCAAGCAATCAGCCCCAGCATTTT.

The chain couples TRBV20-1 to TRBJ1-1; D is unresolved. Germline V gene lookup returns CDR1 DFQATT and CDR2 SNEGSKA (reference sequence). The CDR3 extends over 12 amino acids. V shed 2 bases and J shed 2 bases, with 6 bases lying between them. The CDR3 region has the DNA TGCAGTGCTAGAAAAGATAACACTGAAGCTTTCTTT. Encoded protein: CSARKDNTEAFF.

This clonotype was counted a few times. This chain connects TRBV29-1 to TRBJ2-5; 11 nucleotides match TRBD1. The length of the CDR3 is 16 residues. V dropped 1 base and J dropped 5; count of bases not matched to a gene: 9. Germline-derived CDR1 and CDR2 are SQVTM and ANQGSEA. CDR3 region: CSVEAGRDRGKETQYF. The CDR3 DNA is TGCAGCGTTGAAGCCGGTAGGGACAGGGGGAAGGAGACCCAGTACTTC. Full variable domain (missing parts from reference TRBV29-1 and TRBJ2-5): SAVISQKPSRDICQRGTSLTIQCQVDSQVTMMFWYRQQPGQSLTLIATANQGSEATYESGFVIDKFPISRPNLTFSTLTVSNMSPEDSSIYLCSVEAGRDRGKETQYFGPGTRLLVL.

CDR3 protein: CSVRPTSGDEQYF. The CDR3 nucleotides are TGCAGCGTTCGTCCGACTAGCGGAGACGAGCAGTACTTC. The V and J genes are TRBV29-1 and TRBJ2-7; 9 positions agree with TRBD2. With 5 bases clipped from V and 5 bases from J, the junction kept 7 bases outside the gene matches. Per germline, CDR1 SQVTM and CDR2 ANQGSEA. This CDR3 has 13 residues.

This clonotype has only a few counts. CDR3 amino acids: CASSARTGGLQETQYF. The CDR3 nucleotides read TGTGCCAGCAGCGCTCGGACAGGCGGGCTCCAAGAGACCCAGTACTTC. The chain employs TRBV7-9 and TRBJ2-5; TRBD1 aligns across 7 bases. This CDR3 spans 16 amino acids. Looked up from germline, CDR1 is SEHNR and CDR2 is FQNEAQ (reference sequence). Unmatched junction bases numbered 10, after V lost 5 bases and J lost 1 base.

The chain joins TRBV3-1 to TRBJ1-3, with 7 bases lining up with TRBD1. This CDR3 contains 14 residues. V shed 5 bases and J 4 bases; nucleotides not matched to a gene: 5. In germline, CDR1 is LGHDT, CDR2 YNNKEL (reference sequence). The CDR3 sequence is CASSAQGSGNTIYF. CDR3 coding DNA: TGTGCCAGCAGCGCACAGGGGTCCGGAAACACCATATATTTT.

The chain has TRBV4-3 and TRBJ2-3; D remains unclear. With 3 bases removed from V and 3 bases from J, the gap between germline ends came to 22 bases. CDR1 and CDR2 (germline): LGHNA, YSLEER. This CDR3 is built from 18 residues. CDR3: CASSQFVERQGLTDTQYF. The CDR3, as DNA: TGCGCCAGCAGCCAGTTTGTTGAGAGACAAGGGTTAACAGATACGCAGTATTTT.

The chain has TRBV29-1 and TRBJ2-5; D may correspond to TRBD1 or TRBD2 (5 bases each). The CDR3 has 12 amino acids. Germline CDR1 and CDR2: SQVTM and ANQGSEA. Trimming pared 4 bases from V and 5 bases from J, leaving 11 bases between. In nucleotides, the CDR3 is TGCAGCGTTGGGGGACCTCTGGAGACCCAGTACTTC. Protein: CSVGGPLETQYF.

The chain recombines TRBV10-3 with TRBJ1-1; D not certain. The V gene's germline CDR1 is ENHRY and CDR2 SYGVKD. V was pared by 3 bases and J by 0 bases, with 5 bases between. CDR3 length: 13 residues. CDR3 loop: CAISDRMNTEAFF. The CDR3 coding sequence is TGTGCCATCAGTGACAGGATGAACACTGAAGCTTTCTTT.

This chain joins TRBV9 and TRBJ1-6; 10 bases are shared with TRBD1. V gave up 3 bases and J gave up 9 bases; unmatched junction bases: 6. This CDR3 comprises 15 residues. CDR1 SGDLS and CDR2 YYNGEE come from the germline V gene. CDR3 bases: TGTGCCAGCAGCGCGATAGACAGGGGGCCTTCACCCCTCCACTTT. It translates to CASSAIDRGPSPLHF.

The chain employs TRBV21-1 and TRBJ2-6. TRBV21-1 is listed as a pseudogene. This CDR3 has 12 amino acids. The CDR3 here is CVGSSGANVLTF. CDR3 DNA: TGTGTTGGGTCTTCGGGGGCCAACGTCCTGACTTTC.

This chain links TRBV4-1 with TRBJ2-7, with 8 positions matching TRBD2. The germline V gene has CDR1 MGHRA and CDR2 YSYEKL. J lost 5 bases, V lost 6 bases, and 9 bases had no gene match. The CDR3 loop spans 14 amino acids. The CDR3 bases are TGCGCCAGCAGGGGTACGGGGGGGCGCGACGAGCAGTACTTC. Its translation is CASRGTGGRDEQYF.

This rearrangement joins TRBV5-6 to TRBJ2-1; TRBD2 matches at 7 bases. Germline V gives CDR1 SGHDT, CDR2 YYEEEE. The CDR3 loop spans 16 amino acids. Germline trimming cut 2 bases from V and 8 bases from J; bases unmatched to any gene: 13. The CDR3 protein is CASSFLAEGPRHEQFF. The CDR3 DNA reads as TGTGCCAGCAGCTTCCTAGCGGAGGGCCCTAGGCATGAGCAGTTCTTC.

This rearrangement joins TRBV21-1 to TRBJ2-4; TRBD1, the D gene given by the table, was not confirmed from the DNA. TRBV21-1 is an annotated pseudogene. The CDR3 contains 17 residues. The CDR3 DNA sequence: TGTGCCAGCAGCAAAGAACCCCGGGAGATCGGGGAAAACATTCAGTACTTC. Its translation: CASSKEPREIGENIQYF.